Following are 18 T cell receptor beta chains from one sample sequenced in a study of blood T cell repertoires in COVID-19. The assay was immunoSEQ multiplex PCR, and TCRdb's table has in-frame clones only and misses some. There are 100,000 to 150,000 clones in the sample; nearly 70% occur only once, and over 1.5% lies in the top ten. The sequencing input was peripheral blood. These receptors originate from an older woman with acute or convalescent COVID-19.

This clone was recorded only once. This chain connects TRBV7-3 to TRBJ2-2, with TRBD1 matching over 8 bases. Germline values: CDR1 SGHTA, CDR2 FQGTGA. The CDR3 length is 15 residues. Trimming at V came to 3 bases and at J to 6 bases, leaving 6 bases not matched to a gene. DNA for the CDR3: TGTGCCAGCAGCTTCGGACAGGGAGGTCCCGGGGAGCTGTTTTTT. Translated, it gives CASSFGQGGPGELFF.

The chain combines TRBV3-1 (or the pseudogene TRBV3-2) with TRBJ1-2, with D possibly being TRBD1 (5 bases). Germline CDR1 and CDR2: LGHDT and YNNKEL (reference sequence). This CDR3 is 13 amino acids long. V lost 0 bases to trimming and J lost 3 bases, with 5 bases between them. CDR3 region: CASSQEGHYGYTF. DNA of the CDR3: TGTGCCAGCAGCCAAGAGGGGCACTATGGCTACACCTTC.

The genes are TRBV5-1 and TRBJ1-4, with 8 bases lining up with TRBD1. V trimming: 6 bases; J trimming: 3 bases; junction bases outside the gene matches: 4. This CDR3 comprises 14 residues. The germline gives CDR1 SGHRS, CDR2 YFSETQ. The CDR3 sequence is CASTPGQANEKLFF. In nucleotides, the CDR3 is TGCGCCAGCACTCCGGGACAGGCTAATGAAAAACTGTTTTTT.

This chain connects TRBV19 to TRBJ2-2, with 9 bases identical to TRBD1. Germline-derived CDR1 and CDR2 are LNHDA and SQIVND (reference sequence). Trimming at V came to 6 bases and at J to 2 bases, leaving 1 base not matched to a gene. The CDR3 totals 14 residues. The chain's CDR3 is CASRGQGNTGELFF. The CDR3 region has the DNA TGTGCCAGTAGGGGACAGGGCAACACCGGGGAGCTGTTTTTT. The variable domain in full, with the rest retrieved from reference TRBV19 and TRBJ2-2, is DGGITQSPKYLFRKEGQNVTLSCEQNLNHDAMYWYRQDPGQGLRLIYYSQIVNDFQKGDIAEGYSVSREKKESFPLTVTSAQKNPTAFYLCASRGQGNTGELFFGEGSRLTVL.

V and J are TRBV10-3 and TRBJ1-2; D is unclear. The CDR3 loop spans 13 amino acids. Trimming shortened V by 0 bases and J by 2 bases, and 4 bases separated the two germline ends. Germline values: CDR1 ENHRY, CDR2 SYGVKD. CDR3 bases: TGTGCCATCAGTGAGTCGGGCAACTATGGCTACACCTTC. Translated: CAISESGNYGYTF.

This clone has a handful of counts. The chain uses TRBV12-5 and TRBJ2-7; D not resolved. This CDR3 has 13 amino acids. Trimming removed 7 bases from V and 3 bases from J, with 13 bases in between. Germline V gives CDR1 LGHNT, CDR2 FRNRAP. The CDR3: CASATSSYYEQYF. The CDR3 DNA is TGTGCTAGTGCGACAAGTTCTTACTACGAGCAGTACTTC. The full variable domain, with the rest looked up from reference TRBV12-5 and TRBJ2-7, is DARVTQTPRHKVTEMGQEVTMRCQPILGHNTVFWYRQTMMQGLELLAYFRNRAPLDDSGMPKDRFSAEMPDATLATLKIQPSEPRDSAVYFCASATSSYYEQYFGPGTRLTVT.

The chain employs TRBV27 and TRBJ1-4; unclear D gene. The CDR3 extends over 14 amino acids. Germline assignment: CDR1 MNHEY and CDR2 SMNVEV (reference sequence). V lost 2 bases to trimming and J lost 5 bases, with 9 bases between them. The DNA of the CDR3 is TGTGCCAGCAGTTTAACCCAGAGGAATGAAAAACTGTTTTTT. Translation gives CASSLTQRNEKLFF.

This clone was recorded a few times. The rearrangement uses TRBV7-9 and TRBJ1-4; D is perhaps TRBD1 (5 bases). Germline V gene lookup returns CDR1 SEHNR and CDR2 FQNEAQ (reference sequence). Trimming pared 3 bases from V and 7 bases from J, leaving 18 bases between. This CDR3 has 16 residues. This chain's CDR3 is CASSLIVGGESEKLFF. The CDR3 nucleotides are TGTGCCAGCAGCTTGATCGTAGGAGGGGAAAGTGAAAAACTGTTTTTT.

Notes on this clone: At the DNA level, this CDR3 is encoded by other sequences in the same sample as well. This rearrangement joins TRBV7-9 to TRBJ2-1; 7 positions agree with TRBD2. The CDR3 contains 15 residues. Looked up from germline, CDR1 is SEHNR and CDR2 is FQNEAQ (reference sequence). V lost 4 bases and J lost 5; bases outside the gene matches: 8. Here the CDR3 DNA reads TGTGCCAGCAGCTCTTCGGGGGGAGCACACAATGAGCAGTTCTTC. It is translated as CASSSSGGAHNEQFF.

The sample holds many counts of this clone. The chain couples TRBV10-3 to TRBJ1-4; no definite D call. Trimming pared 4 bases from V and 5 bases from J, leaving 17 bases between. Germline V gene sequence: CDR1 ENHRY, CDR2 SYGVKD. CDR3 length equals 16 residues. CDR3 nucleotide sequence: TGTGCCATCAGTGCCCAACTCCGAGGGCCCAATGAAAAACTGTTTTTT. This codes for CAISAQLRGPNEKLFF.

The chain has TRBV30 and TRBJ1-5, with unresolved D. This CDR3 comprises 14 residues. V was clipped by 0 bases and J by 4 bases, with 10 bases between them. The V gene's germline CDR1 is GTSNPN and CDR2 SVGIG (reference sequence). The CDR3 coding sequence is TGTGCCTGGAGTGTACGGGTGTTTAATCAGCCCCAGCATTTT. As protein: CAWSVRVFNQPQHF.

This chain joins TRBV21-1 and TRBJ1-5; the table's TRBD1 call for D was not verified on the DNA. TRBV21-1 represents a pseudogene. There are 16 residues in the CDR3. This chain's CDR3 is CASSNRQGAGNQPQHF. DNA for the CDR3: TGTGCCAGCAGCAATCGCCAGGGGGCTGGCAATCAGCCCCAGCATTTT.

The gene calls are TRBV7-9 and TRBJ2-7, with D unclear. The V end was cut by 3 bases, the J end by 6 bases, with 18 bases between. The CDR3 totals 15 residues. Germline assignment: CDR1 SEHNR and CDR2 FQNEAQ (reference sequence). CDR3: CASSFGSAFAAEQYF. CDR3 DNA sequence: TGTGCCAGCAGCTTCGGGTCAGCGTTTGCTGCCGAGCAGTACTTC.

This clone was recorded only once. The chain has TRBV2 and TRBJ1-1; TRBD1 might be the D (5 bases). CDR3 length: 11 amino acids. Germline V lookup: CDR1 SNHLY, CDR2 FYNNEI. V gave up 7 bases and J gave up 8 bases, with 11 bases separating them. CDR3 sequence reads: CASKVAGEAFF. CDR3 bases: TGTGCCAGCAAGGTGGCAGGGGAAGCTTTCTTT. The full variable domain, its missing parts supplied by reference TRBV2 and TRBJ1-1, is EPEVTQTPSHQVTQMGQEVILRCVPISNHLYFYWYRQILGQKVEFLVSFYNNEISEKSEIFDDQFSVERPDGSNFTLKIRSTKLEDSAMYFCASKVAGEAFFGQGTRLTVV.

A single count supports this clone. The V and J genes are TRBV7-9 and TRBJ2-2; perhaps TRBD2 as D (6 bases). V lost 11 bases and J lost 2, with 12 bases in between. This CDR3 has 13 residues. Germline loops: CDR1 SEHNR, CDR2 FQNEAQ (reference sequence). In DNA, the CDR3 is TGTGCCTCGGCGGGGCCCAACACCGGGGAGCTGTTTTTT. This gives the protein CASAGPNTGELFF.

The rearrangement links TRBV3-1 (or the pseudogene TRBV3-2) to TRBJ2-7; D is perhaps TRBD2 (6 bases). In germline, CDR1 is LGHDT, CDR2 YNNKEL (reference sequence). This CDR3 has 18 residues. V lost 0 bases and J lost 4, with 22 bases in between. The DNA of the CDR3 is TGTGCCAGCAGCCAAGATGAGGGAGGAAGCGGGTCGGCTTACGAGCAGTACTTC. Protein product: CASSQDEGGSGSAYEQYF.

For this clone: A read error may explain this, as a much larger clone is one base away. The chain carries TRBV5-4 and TRBJ2-2, with D possibly being TRBD2 (5 bases). The CDR3 consists of 12 residues. Germline CDR1 SGHNT, CDR2 YYREEE (reference sequence). Trimming removed 2 bases from V and 8 bases from J, with 7 bases in between. CDR3 sequence reads: CASSLGGGELFF. The DNA of the CDR3 is TGTGCCAGCAGCTTAGGAGGAGGGGAGCTGTTTTTT.

CDR3 DNA: TGTGCCAGCGGCCGATCAGGGCAGGGTGCCTATGGCTACACCTTC. Amino acids: CASGRSGQGAYGYTF. V is TRBV6-5 and J is TRBJ1-2; possibly TRBD1 for D (5 bases). The CDR3 is 15 amino acids. Germline CDR1 MNHEY, CDR2 SVGAGI. V was cut by 8 bases and J by 4 bases, with 20 bases left in between.